The TCR beta chain under discussion was sequenced for a study of immune evolution from preneoplasia to lung adenocarcinoma. Patient tissue came from resections in Japan or China, 2014–2017. Two lung cancer pathologists independently confirmed each histologic diagnosis. Macro-dissection enriched premalignant or tumor cells before nucleic acid extraction. General study findings and limits: Later-stage lesions seemingly showed higher T cell density and diversity than normal lung.

The assay was immunoSEQ multiplex PCR, and TCRdb's table has in-frame clones only and misses some. The sample consists of over 3,500 clones, about 82% of them appearing once. The CDR3 has 16 amino acids. CDR1 and CDR2 from the germline V gene are SGDLS and YYNGEE. V lost 4 bases to trimming and J lost 8 bases; unmatched junction nucleotides: 17. In regard to this clone: What it recognizes is unknown.

This chain links TRBV9 with TRBJ1-2, with TRBD1 identical over 7 bases. The sequencing input was FFPE minimally invasive lung adenocarcinoma tissue. The sequence was collected from a person aged 65 to 85 with lung adenocarcinoma. Here the CDR3 DNA reads TGTGCCAGCAGCCCCGAGAGGGGGCACGGGATTGTGGGCTACACCTTC. It translates to CASSPERGHGIVGYTF.